The text below deals with one T cell receptor (beta chain). The sort gate was single viable CD3+CD4+CD8-CD45RO+ cells for memory CD4+ T cells. Assay: immunoSEQ multiplex PCR; the TCRdb copy retains only in-frame clones and omits some. This table holds 50,000 to 65,000 clones, around 77% found once. The sample belongs to a study of memory CD4+ T cells and cytomegalovirus serostatus. Germline values: CDR1 KGHSH, CDR2 LQKENI. Trimming cost V 5 bases and J 0 bases, with 2 bases left between them. The CDR3 is 11 amino acids. The sample taken for sequencing was memory CD4+ T cells from blood. V and J are TRBV18 and TRBJ2-7, with D unresolved. This sequence was found in an adult in good health and CMV-seronegative. DNA for the CDR3: TGTGCCAGCTCAGGCTCCTACGAGCAGTACTTC. Translated, it gives CASSGSYEQYF.